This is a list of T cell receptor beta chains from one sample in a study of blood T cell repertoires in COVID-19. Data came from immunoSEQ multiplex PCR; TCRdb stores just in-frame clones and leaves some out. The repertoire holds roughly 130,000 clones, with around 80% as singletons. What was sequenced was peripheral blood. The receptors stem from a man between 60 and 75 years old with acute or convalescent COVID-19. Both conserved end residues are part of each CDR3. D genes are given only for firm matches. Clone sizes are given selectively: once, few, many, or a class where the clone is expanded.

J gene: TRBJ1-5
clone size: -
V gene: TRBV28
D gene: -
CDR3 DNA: TGTGCCAGCAGCCCAGCGGGGTTCGGGCAGCCCCAGCATTTT
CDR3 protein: CASSPAGFGQPQHF

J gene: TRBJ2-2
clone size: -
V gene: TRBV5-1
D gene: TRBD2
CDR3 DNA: TGCGCCAGCAGCGGAGCGGGAGGAGATTACACCGGGGAGCTGTTTTTT
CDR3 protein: CASSGAGGDYTGELFF

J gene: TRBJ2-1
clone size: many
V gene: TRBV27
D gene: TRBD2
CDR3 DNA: TGTGCCAGCAGCCCCTCTCGGCTTAGCGGGAGGGTAGATGAGCAGTTCTTC
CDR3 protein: CASSPSRLSGRVDEQFF

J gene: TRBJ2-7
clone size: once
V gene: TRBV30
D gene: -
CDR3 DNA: TGTGCCTGTGGAAAGACAGCCTCCTACGAGCAGTACTTC
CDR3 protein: CACGKTASYEQYF

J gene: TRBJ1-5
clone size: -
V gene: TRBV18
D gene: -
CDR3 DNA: TGTGCCAGCTCACCAGGGGACAAGATTAGCAATCAGCCCCAGCATTTT
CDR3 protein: CASSPGDKISNQPQHF

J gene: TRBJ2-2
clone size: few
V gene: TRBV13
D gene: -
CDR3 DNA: TGTGCCAGCAGCATACTGACAGGCAACACCGGGGAGCTGTTTTTT
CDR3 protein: CASSILTGNTGELFF

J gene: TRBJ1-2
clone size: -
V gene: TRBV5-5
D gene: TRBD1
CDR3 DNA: TGTGCCAGCAGCTTGGGCCAGGGGGCATACTATGGCTACACCTTC
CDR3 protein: CASSLGQGAYYGYTF

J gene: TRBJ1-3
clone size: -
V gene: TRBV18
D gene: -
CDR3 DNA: TGTGCCAGCTCACCACCAGGACAGTACTCTGGAAACACCATATATTTT
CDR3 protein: CASSPPGQYSGNTIYF

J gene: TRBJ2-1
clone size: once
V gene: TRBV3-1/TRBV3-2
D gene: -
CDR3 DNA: TGTGCCAGCAGCCAAGGGGCTAACAGGGACCCCAATGAGCAGTTCTTC
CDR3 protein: CASSQGANRDPNEQFF

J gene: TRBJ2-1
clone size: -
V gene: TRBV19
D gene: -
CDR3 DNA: TGTGCCAGTACCAGCCGGGAGACCCCCTACAATGAGCAGTTCTTC
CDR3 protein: CASTSRETPYNEQFF

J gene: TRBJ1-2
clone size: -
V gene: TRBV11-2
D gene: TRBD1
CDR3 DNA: TGTGCCAGCAGCTTAGGTCAGGGGGCAAGTGGCTACACCTTC
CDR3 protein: CASSLGQGASGYTF

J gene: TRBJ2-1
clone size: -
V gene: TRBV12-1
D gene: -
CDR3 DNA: TGTGCCAGCAGCATCCCTAGCGGAAGTGCCTACAATGAGCAGTTCTTC
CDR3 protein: CASSIPSGSAYNEQFF

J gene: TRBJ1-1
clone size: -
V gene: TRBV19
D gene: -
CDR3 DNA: TGTGCCAGTAGTATAGGGCTGGGGCAAGCTTTCTTT
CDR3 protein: CASSIGLGQAFF

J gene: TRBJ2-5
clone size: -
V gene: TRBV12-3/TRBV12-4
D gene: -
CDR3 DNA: TGTGCCAGCAGTCCCCAGAGGTCAGAGACCCAGTACTTC
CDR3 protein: CASSPQRSETQYF

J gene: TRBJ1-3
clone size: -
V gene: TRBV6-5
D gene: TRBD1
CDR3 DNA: TGTGCCAGCAGTTACCAAGACAGGGCGAGGGGAAACACCATATATTTT
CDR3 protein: CASSYQDRARGNTIYF

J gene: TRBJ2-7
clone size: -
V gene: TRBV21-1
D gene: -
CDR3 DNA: TGTGCCAGCAGCAAATCCCCCTGTACCTACGAGCAGTACTTC
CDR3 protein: CASSKSPCTYEQYF

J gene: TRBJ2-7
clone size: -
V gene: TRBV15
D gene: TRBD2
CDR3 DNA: TGTGCCACCAGCAGAGAGTCCAGCGGGAGCTCCTACGAGCAGTACTTC
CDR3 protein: CATSRESSGSSYEQYF

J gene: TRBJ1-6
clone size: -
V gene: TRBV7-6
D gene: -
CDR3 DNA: TGTGCCAGCAGCTTTATTCCCGGGCAGGGCCTTTCACCCCTCCACTTT
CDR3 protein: CASSFIPGQGLSPLHF

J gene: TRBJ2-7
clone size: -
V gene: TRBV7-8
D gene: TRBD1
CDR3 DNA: TGTGCCAGCCTCCTCCAGGGACAGGGAATTTTCGGCGAGCAGTACTTC
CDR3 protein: CASLLQGQGIFGEQYF

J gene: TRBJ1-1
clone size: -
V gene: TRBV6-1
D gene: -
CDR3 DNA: TGTGCCAGCAGTGAATCAGGGGTGAATGAAGCTTTCTTT
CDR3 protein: CASSESGVNEAFF

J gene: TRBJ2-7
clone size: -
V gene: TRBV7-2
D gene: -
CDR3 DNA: TGTGCCAGCAGCTTATCCCAAGCGGTGGAGCAGTACTTC
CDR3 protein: CASSLSQAVEQYF

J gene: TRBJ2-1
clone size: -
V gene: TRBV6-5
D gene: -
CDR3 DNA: TGTGCCAGCAGTCCCGGGATACCTTCCTACAATGAGCAGTTCTTC
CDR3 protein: CASSPGIPSYNEQFF

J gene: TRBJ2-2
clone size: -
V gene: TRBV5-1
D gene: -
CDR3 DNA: TGCGCCAGCAGCTTGGGGAGTTCGGACACCGGGGAGCTGTTTTTT
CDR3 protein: CASSLGSSDTGELFF

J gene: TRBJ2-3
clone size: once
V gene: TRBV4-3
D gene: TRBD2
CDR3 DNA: TGCGCCAGCAGCCCGTTAGCGGGAGCTGATACGCAGTATTTT
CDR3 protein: CASSPLAGADTQYF

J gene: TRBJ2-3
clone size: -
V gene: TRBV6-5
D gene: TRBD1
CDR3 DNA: TGTGCCAGCAGCCTGGGACAGCCTTTTACAGATACGCAGTATTTT
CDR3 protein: CASSLGQPFTDTQYF

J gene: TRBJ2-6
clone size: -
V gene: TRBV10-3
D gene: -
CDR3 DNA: TGTGCCATCACAGGGCCTGGGGCCAACGTCCTGACTTTC
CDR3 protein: CAITGPGANVLTF

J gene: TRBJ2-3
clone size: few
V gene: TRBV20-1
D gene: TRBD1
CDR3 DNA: TGCAGTGCTAGTGATCCCAGGGGGACCACAGATACGCAGTATTTT
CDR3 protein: CSASDPRGTTDTQYF

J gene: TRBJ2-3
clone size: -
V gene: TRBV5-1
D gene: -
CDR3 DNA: TGCGCCAGCAGCCTGGGGACTTTCTCCTTCACAGATACGCAGTATTTT
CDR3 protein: CASSLGTFSFTDTQYF

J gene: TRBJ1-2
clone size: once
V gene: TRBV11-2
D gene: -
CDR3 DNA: TGTGCCAGCAGCCCGCGGTTTTATGGCTACACCTTC
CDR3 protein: CASSPRFYGYTF

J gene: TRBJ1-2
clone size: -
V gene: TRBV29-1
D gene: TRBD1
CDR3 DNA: TGCAGCGTTGAGCAGGGGGCGGGTGGCTACACCTTC
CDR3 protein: CSVEQGAGGYTF

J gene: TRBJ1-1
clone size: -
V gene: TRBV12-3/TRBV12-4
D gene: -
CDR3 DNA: TGTGCCAGCAGTTTCGGCCAGGGAGGAGCTTTCTTT
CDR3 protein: CASSFGQGGAFF

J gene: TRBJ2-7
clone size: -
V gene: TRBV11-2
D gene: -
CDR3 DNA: TGTGCCAGCAGCGAGCAGGGATTCCCCTACGAGCAGTACTTC
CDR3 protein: CASSEQGFPYEQYF

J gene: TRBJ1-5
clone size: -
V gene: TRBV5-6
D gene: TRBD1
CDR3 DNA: TGTGCCAGCAGCGTCGGACAGGCCAATCAGCCCCAGCATTTT
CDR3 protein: CASSVGQANQPQHF

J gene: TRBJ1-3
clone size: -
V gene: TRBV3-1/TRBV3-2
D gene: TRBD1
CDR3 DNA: TGTGCCAGCAGCCGCCCGCAGGGGGAAAATGGAAACACCATATATTTT
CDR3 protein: CASSRPQGENGNTIYF

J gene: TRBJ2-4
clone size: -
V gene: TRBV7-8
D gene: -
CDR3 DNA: TGTGCCAGCAGCCCAAGCCGGCAGGGGAGAGACATTCAGTACTTC
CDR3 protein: CASSPSRQGRDIQYF

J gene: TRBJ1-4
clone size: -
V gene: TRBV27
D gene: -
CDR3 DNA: TGTGCCAGCAGTTTATTGCAGGGGCCTAATGAAAAACTGTTTTTT
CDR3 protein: CASSLLQGPNEKLFF

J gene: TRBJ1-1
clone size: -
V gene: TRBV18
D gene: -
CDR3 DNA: TGTGCCAGCTCACCAGAAGGAGGGGACACTGAAGCTTTCTTT
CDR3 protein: CASSPEGGDTEAFF

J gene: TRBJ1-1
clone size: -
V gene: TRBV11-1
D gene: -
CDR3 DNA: TGTGCCAGCAGCCTGGGCATGGCGGCTTTCTTT
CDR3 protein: CASSLGMAAFF

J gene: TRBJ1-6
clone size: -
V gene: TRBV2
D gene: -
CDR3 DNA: TGTGCCAGCAGGCGCGACCTTCCGGGAGATTCACCCCTCCACTTT
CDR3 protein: CASRRDLPGDSPLHF

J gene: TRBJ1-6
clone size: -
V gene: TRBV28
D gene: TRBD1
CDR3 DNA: TGTGCCAGCAGTTTGAGTCAGGGGGCGCTTTCACCCCTCCACTTT
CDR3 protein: CASSLSQGALSPLHF

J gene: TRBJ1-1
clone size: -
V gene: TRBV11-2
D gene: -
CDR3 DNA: TGTGCCAGCAGCTTGACCCTAGGACAGAACACTGAAGCTTTCTTT
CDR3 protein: CASSLTLGQNTEAFF

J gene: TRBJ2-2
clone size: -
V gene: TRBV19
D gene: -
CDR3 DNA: TGTGCCACCCAACAGGGGACTGGAAACACCGGGGAGCTGTTTTTT
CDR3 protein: CATQQGTGNTGELFF

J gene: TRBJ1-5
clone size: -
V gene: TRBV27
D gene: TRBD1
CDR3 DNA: TGTGCCAGCAGTTTAGTAGGGGGCAACAGCAATCAGCCCCAGCATTTT
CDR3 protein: CASSLVGGNSNQPQHF

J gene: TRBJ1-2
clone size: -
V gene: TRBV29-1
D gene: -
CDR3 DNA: TGCAGCGTTACACTAGAATCGCGCTATGGCTACACCTTC
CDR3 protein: CSVTLESRYGYTF

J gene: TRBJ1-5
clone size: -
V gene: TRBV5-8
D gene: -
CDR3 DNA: TGTGCCAGCAGCTTGGCCTGGAGGGTTGATCAGCCCCAGCATTTT
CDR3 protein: CASSLAWRVDQPQHF

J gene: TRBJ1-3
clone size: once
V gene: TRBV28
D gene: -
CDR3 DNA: TGTGCCAGCAGTTTAATGCAGGGCGCCTCTGGAAACACCATATATTTT
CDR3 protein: CASSLMQGASGNTIYF

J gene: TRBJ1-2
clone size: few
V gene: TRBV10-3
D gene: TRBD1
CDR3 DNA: TGTGCCATCAGTGGGGACAGGAACTATGGCTACACCTTC
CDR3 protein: CAISGDRNYGYTF